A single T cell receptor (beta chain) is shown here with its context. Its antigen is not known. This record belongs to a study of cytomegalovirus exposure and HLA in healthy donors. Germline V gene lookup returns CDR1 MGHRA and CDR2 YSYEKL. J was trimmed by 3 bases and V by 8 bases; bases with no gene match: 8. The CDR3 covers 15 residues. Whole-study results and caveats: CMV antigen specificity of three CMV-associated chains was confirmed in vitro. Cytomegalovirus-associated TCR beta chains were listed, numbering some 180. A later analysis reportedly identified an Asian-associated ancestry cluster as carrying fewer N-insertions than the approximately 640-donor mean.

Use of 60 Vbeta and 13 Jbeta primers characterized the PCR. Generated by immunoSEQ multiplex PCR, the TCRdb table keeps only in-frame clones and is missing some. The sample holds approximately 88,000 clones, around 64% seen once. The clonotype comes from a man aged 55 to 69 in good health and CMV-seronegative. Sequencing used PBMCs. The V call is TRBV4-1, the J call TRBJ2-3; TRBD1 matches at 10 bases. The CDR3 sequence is CASGRQGAATDTQYF. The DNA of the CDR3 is TGCGCCAGCGGGAGACAGGGGGCTGCGACAGATACGCAGTATTTT.